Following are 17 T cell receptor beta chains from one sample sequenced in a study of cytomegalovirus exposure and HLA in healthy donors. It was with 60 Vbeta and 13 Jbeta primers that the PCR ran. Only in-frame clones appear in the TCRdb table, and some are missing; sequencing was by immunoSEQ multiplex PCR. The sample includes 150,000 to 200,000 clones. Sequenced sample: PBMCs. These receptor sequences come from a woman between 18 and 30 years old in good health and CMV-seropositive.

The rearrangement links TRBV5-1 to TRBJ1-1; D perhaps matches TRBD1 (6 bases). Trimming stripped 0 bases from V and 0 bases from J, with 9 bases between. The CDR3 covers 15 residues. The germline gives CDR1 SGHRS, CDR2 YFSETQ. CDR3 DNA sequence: TGCGCCAGCAGCTTGGGGACAGTCATGAACACTGAAGCTTTCTTT. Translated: CASSLGTVMNTEAFF.

The CDR3 spells CASSLTAPGTGAYEQYF. In DNA, the CDR3 is TGTGCCAGCAGTCTCACTGCTCCGGGAACAGGGGCCTACGAGCAGTACTTC. This chain links TRBV27 with TRBJ2-7, with 7 bases aligning to TRBD1. The CDR3 extends over 17 amino acids. Germline V gene lookup returns CDR1 MNHEY and CDR2 SMNVEV (reference sequence). The ends lost 5 bases at V and 2 bases at J; junction bases unmatched: 15.

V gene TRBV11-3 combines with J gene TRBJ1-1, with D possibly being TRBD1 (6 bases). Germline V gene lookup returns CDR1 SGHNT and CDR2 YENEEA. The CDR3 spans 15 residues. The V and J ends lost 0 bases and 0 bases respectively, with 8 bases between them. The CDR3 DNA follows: TGTGCCAGCAGCTTAGAAGGGGGAATGAACACTGAAGCTTTCTTT. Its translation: CASSLEGGMNTEAFF.

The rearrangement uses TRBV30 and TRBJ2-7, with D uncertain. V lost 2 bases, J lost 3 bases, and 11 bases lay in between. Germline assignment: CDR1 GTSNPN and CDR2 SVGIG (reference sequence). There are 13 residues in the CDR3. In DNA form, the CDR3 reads TGTGCCTGGAGTCACGGTTACCTCTACGAGCAGTACTTC. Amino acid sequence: CAWSHGYLYEQYF.

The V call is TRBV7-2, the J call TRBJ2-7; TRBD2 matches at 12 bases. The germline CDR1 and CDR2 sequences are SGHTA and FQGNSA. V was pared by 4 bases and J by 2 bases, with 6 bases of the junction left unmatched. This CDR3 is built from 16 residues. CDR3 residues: CASSSTSSGGAYEQYF. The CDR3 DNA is TGTGCCAGCAGCTCTACCTCTAGCGGGGGGGCCTACGAGCAGTACTTC.

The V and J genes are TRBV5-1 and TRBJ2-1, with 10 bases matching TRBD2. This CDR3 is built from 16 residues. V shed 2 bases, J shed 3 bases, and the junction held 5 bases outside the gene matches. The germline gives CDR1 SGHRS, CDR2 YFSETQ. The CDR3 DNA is TGCGCCAGCAGCTTTAGCGGGGGGCCCTACTACAATGAGCAGTTCTTC. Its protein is CASSFSGGPYYNEQFF.

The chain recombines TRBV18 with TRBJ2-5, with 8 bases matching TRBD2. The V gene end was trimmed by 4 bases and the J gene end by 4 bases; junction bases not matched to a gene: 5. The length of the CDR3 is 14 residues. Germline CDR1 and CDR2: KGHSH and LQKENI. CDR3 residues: CASSLRGGRETQYF. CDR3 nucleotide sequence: TGTGCCAGCTCACTACGGGGGGGACGAGAGACCCAGTACTTC.

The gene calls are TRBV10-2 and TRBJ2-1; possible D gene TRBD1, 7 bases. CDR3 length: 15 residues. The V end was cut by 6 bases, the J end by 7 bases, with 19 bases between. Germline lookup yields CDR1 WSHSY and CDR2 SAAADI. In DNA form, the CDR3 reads TGCGCCAGCAGCCTGGAGGGGGCCGGGTTTAATGAGCAGTTCTTC. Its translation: CASSLEGAGFNEQFF.

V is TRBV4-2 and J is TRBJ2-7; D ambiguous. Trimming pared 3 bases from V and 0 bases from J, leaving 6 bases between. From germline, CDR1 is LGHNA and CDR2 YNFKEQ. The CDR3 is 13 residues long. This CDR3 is CASSQSDSYEQYF. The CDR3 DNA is TGTGCCAGCAGCCAGAGCGACTCCTACGAGCAGTACTTC.

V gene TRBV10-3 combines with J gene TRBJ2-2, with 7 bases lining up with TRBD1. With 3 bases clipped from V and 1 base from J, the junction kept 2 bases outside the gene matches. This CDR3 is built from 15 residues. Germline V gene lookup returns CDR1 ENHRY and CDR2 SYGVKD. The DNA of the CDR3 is TGTGCCATCAGTGACGGACAGGAGAACACCGGGGAGCTGTTTTTT. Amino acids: CAISDGQENTGELFF.

DNA for the CDR3: TGTGCCAGCAGTGAAAGTTGGGGGGGTCCCCTTAGCAATCAGCCCCAGCATTTT. Protein sequence: CASSESWGGPLSNQPQHF. The chain couples TRBV6-1 to TRBJ1-5; a weak D match, TRBD1 (5 bases). Trimming removed 2 bases from V and 0 bases from J, with 17 bases in between. Looked up from germline, CDR1 is MNHNS and CDR2 is SASEGT. CDR3 length equals 18 residues.

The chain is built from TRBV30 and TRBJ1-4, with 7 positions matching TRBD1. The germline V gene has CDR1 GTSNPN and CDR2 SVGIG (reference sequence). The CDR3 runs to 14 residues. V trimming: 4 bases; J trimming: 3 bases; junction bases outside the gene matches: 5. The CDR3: CAWKRGLANEKLFF. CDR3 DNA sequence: TGTGCCTGGAAAAGGGGGCTGGCTAATGAAAAACTGTTTTTT.

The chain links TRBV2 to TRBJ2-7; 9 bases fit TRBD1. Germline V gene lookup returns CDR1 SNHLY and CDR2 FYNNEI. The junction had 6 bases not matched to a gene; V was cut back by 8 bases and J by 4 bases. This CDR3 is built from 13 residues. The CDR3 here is CASQRDRVYEQYF. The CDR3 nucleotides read TGTGCCAGCCAACGGGACAGGGTGTACGAGCAGTACTTC.

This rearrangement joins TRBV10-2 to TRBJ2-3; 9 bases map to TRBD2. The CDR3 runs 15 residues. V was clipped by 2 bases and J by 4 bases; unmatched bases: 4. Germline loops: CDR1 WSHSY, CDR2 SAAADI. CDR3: CASSESSGGPDTQYF. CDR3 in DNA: TGCGCCAGCAGTGAGAGTAGCGGGGGCCCAGATACGCAGTATTTT.

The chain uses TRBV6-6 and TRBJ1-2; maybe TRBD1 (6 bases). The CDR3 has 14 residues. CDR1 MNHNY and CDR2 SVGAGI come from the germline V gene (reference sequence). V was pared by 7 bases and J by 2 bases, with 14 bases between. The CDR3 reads CASNRDIGNYGYTF. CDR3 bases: TGTGCCAGCAACAGGGACATCGGAAACTATGGCTACACCTTC.

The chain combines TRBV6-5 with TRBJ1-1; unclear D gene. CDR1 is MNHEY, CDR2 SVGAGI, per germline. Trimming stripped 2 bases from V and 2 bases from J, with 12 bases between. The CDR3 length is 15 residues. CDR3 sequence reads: CASSYGQAFNTEAFF. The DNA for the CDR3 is TGTGCCAGCAGTTACGGCCAGGCCTTCAACACTGAAGCTTTCTTT.

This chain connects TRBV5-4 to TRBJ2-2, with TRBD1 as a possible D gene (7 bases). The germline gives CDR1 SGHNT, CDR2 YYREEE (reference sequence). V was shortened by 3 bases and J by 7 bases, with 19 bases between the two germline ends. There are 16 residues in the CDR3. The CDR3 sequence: CASSWVRAGGSGELFF. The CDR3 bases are TGTGCCAGCAGCTGGGTTCGGGCAGGGGGGAGCGGGGAGCTGTTTTTT. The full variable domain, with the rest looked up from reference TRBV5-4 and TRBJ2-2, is ETGVTQSPTHLIKTRGQQVTLRCSSQSGHNTVSWYQQALGQGPQFIFQYYREEENGRGNFPPRFSGLQFPNYSSELNVNALELDDSALYLCASSWVRAGGSGELFFGEGSRLTVL.